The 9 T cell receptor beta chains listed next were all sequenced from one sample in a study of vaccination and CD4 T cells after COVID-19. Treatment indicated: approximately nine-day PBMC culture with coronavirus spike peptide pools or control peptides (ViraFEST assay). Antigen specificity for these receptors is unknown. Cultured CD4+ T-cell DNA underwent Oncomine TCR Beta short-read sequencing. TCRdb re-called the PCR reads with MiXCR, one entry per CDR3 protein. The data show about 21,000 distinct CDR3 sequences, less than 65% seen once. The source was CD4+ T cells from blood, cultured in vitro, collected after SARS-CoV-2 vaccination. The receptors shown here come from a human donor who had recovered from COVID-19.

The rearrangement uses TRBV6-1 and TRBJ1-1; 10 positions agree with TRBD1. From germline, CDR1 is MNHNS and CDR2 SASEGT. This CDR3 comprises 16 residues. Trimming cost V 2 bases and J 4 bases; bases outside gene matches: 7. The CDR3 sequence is CASSEWGQGSGTEAFF. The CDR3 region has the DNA TGTGCCAGCAGTGAATGGGGACAGGGGAGCGGCACTGAAGCTTTCTTT.

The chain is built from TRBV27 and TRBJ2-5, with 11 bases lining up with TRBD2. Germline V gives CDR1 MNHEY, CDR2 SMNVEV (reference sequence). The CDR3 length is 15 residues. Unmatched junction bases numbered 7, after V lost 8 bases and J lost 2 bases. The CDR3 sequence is CASALAGGPQETQYF. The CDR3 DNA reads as TGTGCCAGCGCATTAGCGGGAGGGCCTCAAGAGACCCAGTACTTC.

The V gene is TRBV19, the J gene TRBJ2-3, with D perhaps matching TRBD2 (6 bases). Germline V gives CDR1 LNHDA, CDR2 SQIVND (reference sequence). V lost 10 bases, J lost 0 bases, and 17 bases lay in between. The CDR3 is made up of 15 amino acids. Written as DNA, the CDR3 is TGTGCCACCCGACGAACGGGGGAGAGCACAGATACGCAGTATTTT. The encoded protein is CATRRTGESTDTQYF.

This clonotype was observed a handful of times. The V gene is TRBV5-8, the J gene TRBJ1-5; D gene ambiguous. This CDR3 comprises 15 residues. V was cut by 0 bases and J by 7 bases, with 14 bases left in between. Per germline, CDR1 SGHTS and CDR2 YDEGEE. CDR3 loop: CASSLAPGRRQPQHF. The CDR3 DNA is TGTGCCAGCAGCTTGGCCCCAGGAAGGCGACAGCCCCAGCATTTT.

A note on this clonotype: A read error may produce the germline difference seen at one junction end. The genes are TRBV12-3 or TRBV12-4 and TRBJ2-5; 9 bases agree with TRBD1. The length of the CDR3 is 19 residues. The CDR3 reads CAGSFFRSGRDREGGTQYF. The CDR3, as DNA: TGTGCCGGCAGTTTCTTCCGTTCGGGTCGGGACAGGGAGGGGGGGACCCAGTACTTC.

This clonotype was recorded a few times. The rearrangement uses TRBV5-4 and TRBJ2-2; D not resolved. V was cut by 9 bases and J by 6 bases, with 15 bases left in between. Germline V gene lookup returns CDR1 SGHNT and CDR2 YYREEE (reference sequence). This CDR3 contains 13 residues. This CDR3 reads CATGANAAGELFF. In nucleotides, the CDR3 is TGTGCCACCGGCGCTAATGCGGCCGGGGAGCTGTTTTTT.

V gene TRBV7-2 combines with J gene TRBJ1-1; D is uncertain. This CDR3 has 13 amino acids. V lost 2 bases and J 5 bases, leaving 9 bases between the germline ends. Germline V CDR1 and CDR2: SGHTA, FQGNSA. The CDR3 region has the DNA TGTGCCAGCAGCTTATTGATCGCAACTGAAGCTTTCTTT. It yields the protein CASSLLIATEAFF.

CDR3 region: CASSLRPNYGYTF. The CDR3 coding sequence is TGTGCCAGCAGCTTGCGCCCGAACTATGGCTACACCTTC. This rearrangement joins TRBV7-6 to TRBJ1-2; D ambiguous. The CDR3 is made up of 13 amino acids. Germline V CDR1 and CDR2: SGHVS, FNYEAQ. The V end was cut by 3 bases, the J end by 2 bases, with 7 bases between.

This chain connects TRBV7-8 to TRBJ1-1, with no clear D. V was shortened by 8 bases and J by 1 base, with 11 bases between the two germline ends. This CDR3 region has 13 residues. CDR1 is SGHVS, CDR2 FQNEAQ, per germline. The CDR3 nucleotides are TGTGCCAGCGGAAGAATGACGAACACTGAAGCTTTCTTT. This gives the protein CASGRMTNTEAFF.